The following is a T cell receptor (beta chain) sequence with its context. Its antigen target is currently unknown. Per-nucleotide qualities are absent, and no much larger clonotype sits a single base away. The cohort consisted of hundreds of healthy bone marrow donors. At the time of sampling, every cohort member was nominally healthy, though immune exposures that went unrecorded were likely present. The donor tested CMV seronegative, placing the donor among the 352 seronegative members of the cohort. A peripheral blood sample was provided by each donor, and peripheral blood mononuclear cells were used for TCR beta sequencing. The Qiagen DNeasy Blood Extraction Kit was used to extract genomic DNA from the blood cell samples. Library construction relied on the immunoSEQ multiplex PCR assay. The multiplex PCR relied on a mix of 60 forward primers for TCR Vbeta segments and 13 reverse primers for TCR Jbeta segments. The CDR3 region of rearranged TCR beta genes was amplified from genomic DNA by a multiplex PCR assay. On the Illumina HiSeq System, the amplified TCR beta libraries were sequenced as 87-base-pair reads. The source study handled its data this way. A later analysis tallied 75 million to 95 million unique TCR beta chains across the roughly 610 repertoires, and approximately 12 million of those chains were shared by two or more donors. To remove PCR and sequencing errors, raw reads were error-corrected and collapsed into unique sequences using a nearest-neighbor algorithm that merged closely related sequences. To assign V, D and J gene segments, CDR3 sequences were aligned to IMGT reference sequences. For a sequence to be retained, a match of at least six nucleotides to both a V gene segment and a J gene segment was required. A rearrangement was called productive if the CDR3 had no stop codons and remained in frame with V and J, and every other rearrangement was called non-productive. Following IMGT convention, CDR3 was defined as the stretch from the second conserved V-encoded cysteine to the conserved J-encoded phenylalanine. The earlier analysis of 587 of the donors excluded sequences that lacked an unambiguous match to a single V gene segment. In an earlier analysis of a few hundred of the donors, V segments were called functional above 56.7% productive rearrangements and were called segregating when the between-donor standard deviation exceeded 5%. A statistical classification framework was developed to diagnose cytomegalovirus status using the catalog of TCR beta chain sequences. In a later analysis, TCR nucleotide sequences were compared against IMGT/GENE-DB human TR gene sequences so that V and J genes could be assigned. A later analysis assigned CDR3 sequences and most-parsimonious VDJ recombination scenarios with the TCRdist pipeline. In a later analysis, each TCR beta chain was defined by its CDR3 amino acid sequence together with its V-gene family, and reads without a unique V-gene family were excluded. In a later analysis, nearly 600 highly shared, low-generation-probability nucleotide sequences were removed to address suspected cross-contamination and a sequencing artifact. In a later analysis, a clonal expansion index was calculated for each public chain from normalized within-repertoire ranks of inferred template counts. A later analysis computed generation probabilities with a VDJ recombination model fitted to out-of-frame rearrangements, and checked the results against IGoR. In a later analysis, hypergeometric tests were used to score TCR-TCR, TCR-HLA and TCR-CMV co-occurrence, with a repertoire-size bias correction applied to TCR pairs. In a later analysis, false discovery rates were estimated by permuting HLA or CMV assignments 20 times. In a later analysis, co-occurring TCRs were grouped using DBSCAN, with TCRdist sequence similarity added in when clustering inside HLA-allele-positive subsets. Repertoires with fewer than 30,000 or more than 120,000 public chains, plus five repertoires with anomalous nucleotide sharing, were excluded from co-occurrence clustering. The clones in this table, taken by TCRdb from immuneACCESS, are in-frame only. Not every clone is retained; where verified, under half of the shortfall comes from an unresolved V gene, and the cause of the rest is unknown. V, J and clone size were drawn from that table, and D and trimming were deduced from the DNA. For this sample the table gives some 190,000 clones, of which about nine tenths were detected only once. Approximately 0.98% of the sample is taken by the ten largest.

These data belong to a study of cytomegalovirus exposure and HLA in healthy donors (TCRdb year 2017). For the study in its entirety: An earlier analysis of 550 to 700 of the donors reported approximately 300 Gb of sequence data and 117 million unique TCR beta sequences from around 200 million T cells. Roughly 320 gigabases of sequencing data and around 90 million unique TCR sequences made up an early release that covered several hundred HLA-typed donors. The genetic ancestry cluster associated with self-reported Caucasian donors included about four fifths of the roughly 400 genotyped donors. The study was designed to test whether signatures of past pathogen exposure could be identified by cataloging public T cell receptors. The T cell repertoires of several hundred subjects were profiled by immunosequencing and related to cytomegalovirus serostatus. Besides the first cohort of about 730 subjects, a separate validation cohort made up of 90 to 150 different subjects was used. To predict cytomegalovirus infection status, the study brought together high-throughput TCR immunosequencing, statistical association of individual TCRs with disease status, and machine learning. A later analysis re-analyzed previously published TCR beta repertoires from approximately 670 donors and added high-resolution HLA genotyping to study TCR occurrence patterns. Rather than drawing on any new phenotypic data, the later analysis identified candidate immune exposures from TCR beta sequences and the way those sequences occurred across donors. An earlier analysis of around 580 of the donors used high-throughput TCR beta sequencing to judge whether each TCR beta V gene segment behaved as functional or pseudogenic. Donor age, sex, ethnicity and CMV serostatus were compiled together with the repertoire data. A later genetic analysis took genome-wide SNP genotypes for about three fifths of the 666 donors and used that subset as a discovery cohort. All discovery cohort repertoires had been generated using a single sequencing platform. Class I and class II HLA loci were covered by the typing at four-digit resolution. Typing coverage varied by locus: about 620-640 donors for A, B, C, DRB1 and DQB1; around 560 for DQA1; some 610 for DPA1; approximately 490 for DPB1. A handful of DR-DQ haplotypes were treated as single units for association and clustering because of strong linkage in the cohort. Among 398 genotyped donors of the cohort, an average of approximately 240,000 unique TCR beta nucleotide sequences were sequenced per donor, roughly a sixth of them non-productive.

The CDR1 and CDR2 encoded by the germline V gene are SNHLY and FYNNEI. Reading from cysteine to phenylalanine, the CDR3 counts 14 amino acids. The sequence is cut down to CDR3 DNA, 42 bases in frame from base 1. V is clipped by 6 bases and J by 4 bases, and the sequence between their germline boundaries is 15 bases long. The paper as a whole reports these results and caveats: In a later analysis, more than 15,000 TCR beta sequences were associated with specific HLA alleles at a false discovery rate of 0.05. CMV serostatus was the only immune exposure information available for the cohort. Because HLA typing was unavailable for some donors at each locus, only the typed subset was used in association tests. According to a later analysis, TCR association rates differed among HLA loci, with DRB1 alleles showing the most associated TCRs and HLA-C alleles showing the fewest. In an earlier analysis of 500 to 650 of the donors, most TCR beta V segments appeared in productive rearrangements about 87% or about 30% of the time, broadly matching IMGT annotations. In vitro tests confirmed that a few of the cytomegalovirus-associated TCR beta chains recognize cytomegalovirus antigens. The study gave a list of under 200 TCR beta chains associated with cytomegalovirus. The authors suggested that the approach could potentially be generalized to other disease states and immunological phenotypes. In a later genetic analysis, fewer N-insertions in productive TCRs were reported among donors in an Asian-associated ancestry cluster than the approximately 710-donor mean. This cohort had only TCR beta chains sequenced, and the lack of alpha or paired-chain data limited which features could be detected. When HLA alleles, especially DR and DQ, strongly co-occurred, TCR associations were difficult to assign to individual alleles. An association between a missense DCLRE1C variant and V-gene and J-gene trimming of TCR beta chains was found in a later genetic analysis and replicated in an independent cohort. Correlated functional status among segregating V segments might be attributable to linkage disequilibrium, but an unknown experimental factor could not be ruled out. Compared with equally common non-associated chains, HLA-associated TCR beta chains in a later analysis were more clonally expanded and had lower generation probabilities. In a later analysis, several top co-occurrence clusters were reported to appear linked to parvovirus B19, influenza, CMV and Epstein-Barr virus. The earlier analysis of a few hundred of the donors excluded roughly 16 rarely observed V segments, including chromosome 9 orphons, because counts were too low. Because the 87-base-pair reads could not distinguish some IMGT-functional V segments, including TRBV6-2 and TRBV6-3, those segments were excluded. According to a later analysis, most CMV-associated TCR beta chains appeared to be HLA-restricted, and the HLA associations seemed to be driven largely by CMV exposure. A cluster of highly shared sequence variants was judged likely to be a technical artifact of the sequencing pipeline. A further reported finding was that TCR beta sequences accurately predicted the HLA-A and HLA-B alleles for most subjects in the first cohort. Most TCR sequences were observed very rarely across donors, whereas some public TCRs were present in many individuals. Sequencing depth was assumed to be roughly uniform across donors in the presence/absence analyses, though that assumption may not hold. The classifier was reported to diagnose cytomegalovirus status with high specificity and sensitivity in both the original and validation cohorts.

Recombination connected TRBV2 to TRBJ2-5, and the D gene may be TRBD1, 6 bases matching. Material: PBMCs. The sequence came from a boy between 2 and 10 years old in good health and CMV-seronegative. The CDR3 here reads CASSQTGIVETQYF. The DNA sequence is TGTGCCAGCAGCCAGACAGGAATCGTAGAGACCCAGTACTTC.